Listed here are 7 T cell receptor beta chains from one sample, sequenced in a study of blood T cell repertoires in COVID-19 (dated by TCRdb to the early 2020s). The method was the immunoSEQ multiplex PCR assay. TCRdb limited this immuneACCESS table to in-frame rearrangements with V and J called. A share of clones is missing; checked studies link under half to unresolved V genes, and the rest is unexplained. In all, the sample holds some 260,000 clones, and more than 85% of those were seen once. Around 10% of the sample is in the top ten clones. Material for sequencing was PBMCs or T cells enriched from blood (not recorded which). These receptors came from a man aged 40-55 years who had recovered from COVID-19.

J is TRBJ1-2 and V is TRBV15; D is possibly TRBD1 (5 bases). Trimming shortened V by 1 base and J by 8 bases, and 11 bases separated the two germline ends. Looked up from germline, CDR1 is LNHNV and CDR2 is YYDKDF (reference sequence). The CDR3 covers 13 residues. CDR3 region: CATSRVKTEGYTF. DNA of the CDR3: TGTGCCACCAGCAGAGTGAAGACAGAGGGCTACACCTTC.

The chain links TRBV5-1 to TRBJ2-7; 8 positions agree with TRBD1. CDR1 is SGHRS, CDR2 YFSETQ, per germline. With 4 bases clipped from V and 1 base from J, the junction kept 7 bases outside the gene matches. The CDR3 covers 15 residues. CDR3 sequence: CASSLTGGRSYEQYF. CDR3 nucleotide sequence: TGCGCCAGCAGCCTCACAGGGGGTAGGTCCTACGAGCAGTACTTC.

The chain combines TRBV7-9 with TRBJ1-2, with D possibly matching TRBD1 (5 bases). Germline assignment: CDR1 SEHNR and CDR2 FQNEAQ (reference sequence). The CDR3 has 11 residues. V dropped 2 bases and J dropped 7 bases, with 5 bases sitting between them. The CDR3 DNA reads TGTGCCAGCAGCTTACAGGGTGGCTACACCTTC. Its protein is CASSLQGGYTF.

This CDR3 is CAIHQGLANYGYTF. The CDR3 bases are TGTGCCATACACCAGGGGCTAGCTAACTATGGCTACACCTTC. The V call is TRBV27, the J call TRBJ1-2; tentative D call: TRBD1 (6 bases). This CDR3 is built from 14 residues. V shed 10 bases and J shed 0 bases, with 15 bases lying between them. Germline assignment: CDR1 MNHEY and CDR2 SMNVEV (reference sequence).

The V and J genes are TRBV10-2 and TRBJ2-3; 8 bases agree with TRBD1. The CDR3 runs 14 residues. Trimming at V came to 6 bases and at J to 3 bases, leaving 5 bases not matched to a gene. Germline CDR1 WSHSY, CDR2 SAAADI. CDR3 loop: CASRNRGSTDTQYF. The CDR3 DNA reads as TGCGCCAGCAGAAACAGGGGGTCAACAGATACGCAGTATTTT.

The V call is TRBV12-3 or TRBV12-4, the J call TRBJ1-1; no firm D call. The germline V and J ends were trimmed by 9 bases and 3 bases, with 14 bases remaining between them. The CDR3 extends over 13 amino acids. CDR3 residues: CASQKTRDTEAFF. The CDR3 coding sequence is TGTGCCAGTCAAAAGACCCGGGACACTGAAGCTTTCTTT.

V gene TRBV7-9 combines with J gene TRBJ1-2, with a tentative D call TRBD1 (6 bases). This CDR3 comprises 14 residues. Germline-derived CDR1 and CDR2 are SEHNR and FQNEAQ (reference sequence). Trimming took off 2 bases at V and 6 bases at J, with 13 bases between the two ends. Here the CDR3 DNA reads TGTGCCAGCAGCTTAACAGGGAGGGGGGATGGCTACACCTTC. Amino acid sequence: CASSLTGRGDGYTF.